This T cell receptor beta chain was sequenced in a study of identical twins. TCRdb passed the 5' RACE reads through MiXCR, listing each CDR3 protein once. The sample has some 730,000 distinct CDR3 sequences, around a sixth seen once. The CDR3 is made up of 16 amino acids. In germline, CDR1 is LNHDA, CDR2 SQIVND (reference sequence). V lost 7 bases, J lost 0 bases, and 16 bases lay in between. The data also belong to a second study, concerning T cells expressing NK-cell markers.

This chain connects TRBV19 to TRBJ2-1; weak D call: TRBD2 (5 bases). This clonotype was obtained from a woman aged 18 to 35 in good health. The specimen was PBMCs. The chain's CDR3 is CASTPPGSGSYNEQFF. The CDR3 bases are TGTGCCAGTACCCCCCCGGGGAGCGGCTCCTACAATGAGCAGTTCTTC.